These 24 T cell receptor beta chains came from one sample sequenced in a study of T-cell reconstitution after alpha-beta-depleted transplantation in children. Preparation of the TCRbeta library involved a method that used unique molecular identifiers. TCRdb reprocessed the PCR reads with MiXCR, giving one entry per CDR3 protein. Among 300,000 to 400,000 distinct CDR3 sequences listed, around 16% were seen once. The sample in question was PBMCs, mostly from graft donor cells, obtained 360 days after TCRalphabeta/CD19-depleted stem cell transplant. The receptors shown here come from a male patient between 2 and 10 years old who had a stem cell transplant for acute lymphoblastic leukemia, so the T cells may come from the graft donor.

The V call is TRBV9, the J call TRBJ1-4, with 7 bases lining up with TRBD1. The CDR3 spans 15 residues. Germline V gene sequence: CDR1 SGDLS, CDR2 YYNGEE. Trimming cost V 3 bases and J 8 bases; bases outside gene matches: 10. The CDR3 loop reads CASSARQGLGEKLFF. The CDR3, as DNA: TGTGCCAGCAGCGCCAGACAGGGCCTGGGGGAAAAACTGTTTTTT.

This clonotype showed up just a few times. This rearrangement joins TRBV19 to TRBJ1-1, with 9 positions matching TRBD1. J gave up 8 bases and V 5 bases, and 9 bases lay outside the gene matches. Germline-derived CDR1 and CDR2 are LNHDA and SQIVND (reference sequence). The CDR3 length is 14 residues. The CDR3: CASSPWTGDMEAFF. The CDR3 DNA follows: TGTGCCAGTAGTCCTTGGACAGGGGACATGGAAGCTTTCTTT. Variable domain in full (rest from reference TRBV19 and TRBJ1-1): DGGITQSPKYLFRKEGQNVTLSCEQNLNHDAMYWYRQDPGQGLRLIYYSQIVNDFQKGDIAEGYSVSREKKESFPLTVTSAQKNPTAFYLCASSPWTGDMEAFFGQGTRLTVV.

This clonotype was seen more than once but under ten times. This chain uses TRBV18 with TRBJ1-5; D is possibly TRBD1 (5 bases). Germline CDR1 is KGHSH and CDR2 is LQKENI. Trimming left V 2 bases short and J 7 bases short, with 9 bases between. This CDR3 region has 13 residues. CDR3 sequence reads: CASSPEGPQPQHF. The CDR3 region has the DNA TGTGCCAGCTCACCAGAGGGACCCCAGCCCCAGCATTTT.

This chain uses TRBV10-3 with TRBJ2-1; 8 nucleotides match TRBD1. The V gene's germline CDR1 is ENHRY and CDR2 SYGVKD. Unmatched junction bases numbered 8, after V lost 10 bases and J lost 6 bases. The CDR3 is made up of 13 amino acids. The CDR3 DNA sequence: TGTGCCACTTGGACAGGGCCGGGCAATGAGCAGTTCTTC. Protein product: CATWTGPGNEQFF.

In its sample, this clonotype was seen many times. This chain's CDR3 is CASSLRGANEQFF. The CDR3 DNA follows: TGTGCCAGCAGCTTACGGGGGGCCAATGAGCAGTTCTTC. V usage is TRBV7-9 and J usage is TRBJ2-1, with a possible D match to TRBD2 (7 bases). The CDR3 totals 13 residues. CDR1 and CDR2 from the germline V gene are SEHNR and FQNEAQ (reference sequence). V shed 2 bases and J shed 6 bases, with 8 bases lying between them.

Many counts were recorded for this clonotype. The chain has TRBV12-3 or TRBV12-4 and TRBJ2-3; D is perhaps TRBD2 (6 bases). CDR3 length equals 15 residues. Between the trimmed V and J ends, which lost 6 bases and 6 bases, there was a span of 19 bases. The CDR3 region has the DNA TGTGCCAGCAGAAAACCGGGACTCCCGTGGGATACGCAGTATTTT. Amino acids: CASRKPGLPWDTQYF.

The chain is built from TRBV9 and TRBJ2-7, with 8 bases matching TRBD2. CDR1 SGDLS and CDR2 YYNGEE come from the germline V gene. After removal of 3 bases from V and 4 bases from J, the junction contained 9 bases not matched to a gene. The CDR3 is made up of 15 amino acids. CDR3 loop: CASSALAGASYEQYF. The CDR3 DNA reads as TGTGCCAGCAGCGCCCTAGCGGGTGCCTCATACGAGCAGTACTTC. The full variable domain, rest sourced from reference TRBV9 and TRBJ2-7, is DSGVTQTPKHLITATGQRVTLRCSPRSGDLSVYWYQQSLDQGLQFLIQYYNGEERAKGNILERFSAQQFPDLHSELNLSSLELGDSALYFCASSALAGASYEQYFGPGTRLTVT.

The genes are TRBV29-1 and TRBJ1-5, with D uncertain. V was clipped by 4 bases and J by 3 bases, with 10 bases between them. The germline V gene encodes CDR1 SQVTM and CDR2 ANQGSEA. The CDR3 runs to 13 residues. The CDR3 is CSVVGQPNQPQHF. DNA for the CDR3: TGCAGCGTTGTAGGGCAACCCAATCAGCCCCAGCATTTT.

This clonotype was counted only a few times. This chain joins TRBV5-1 and TRBJ2-7, with 7 positions matching TRBD1. CDR1 is SGHRS, CDR2 YFSETQ, per germline. V lost 3 bases to trimming and J lost 2 bases; unmatched junction nucleotides: 5. The CDR3 consists of 14 residues. The CDR3 DNA reads TGCGCCAGCAGCTCTATGACAGGGCCCTACGAGCAGTACTTC. Protein product: CASSSMTGPYEQYF. The complete variable domain, with remaining parts taken from reference TRBV5-1 and TRBJ2-7, reads KAGVTQTPRYLIKTRGQQVTLSCSPISGHRSVSWYQQTPGQGLQFLFEYFSETQRNKGNFPGRFSGRQFSNSRSEMNVSTLELGDSALYLCASSSMTGPYEQYFGPGTRLTVT.

This clonotype has only a few counts. V is TRBV4-1 and J is TRBJ2-7; D unresolved. CDR3 length: 13 amino acids. Germline V gene sequence: CDR1 MGHRA, CDR2 YSYEKL. Trimming removed 3 bases at V and 4 bases at J, with 10 bases between. CDR3 DNA: TGCGCCAGCAGCCAGCTTGACGAATACGAGCAGTACTTC. The encoded protein is CASSQLDEYEQYF.

This clonotype was observed a few times. The chain recombines TRBV6-1 with TRBJ1-4, with a weak D call TRBD1 (5 bases). V shed 5 bases and J shed 5 bases, with 12 bases lying between them. In germline, CDR1 is MNHNS, CDR2 SASEGT. The CDR3 covers 14 residues. The CDR3 nucleotides are TGTGCCAGCAGTATGGGACGGCACAATGAAAAACTGTTTTTT. Its protein is CASSMGRHNEKLFF.

This clonotype was seen more than once but under ten times. The rearrangement links TRBV12-3 or TRBV12-4 to TRBJ2-1; 9 nucleotides align to TRBD2. The J segment lost 7 bases and the V segment lost 7 bases, leaving 8 bases of the junction unmatched. The CDR3 loop spans 14 amino acids. The CDR3 sequence is CASISGTSSNEQFF. CDR3 DNA sequence: TGTGCCAGCATCTCCGGGACTAGCTCGAATGAGCAGTTCTTC.

This clonotype showed up just a few times. This chain links TRBV5-1 with TRBJ2-1; a weak D match, TRBD1 (6 bases). Trimming left V 0 bases short and J 5 bases short, with 15 bases between. CDR1 is SGHRS and CDR2 is YFSETQ in the germline V gene. This CDR3 is 16 amino acids long. The CDR3 here is CASSLGGPVLNNEQFF. The CDR3 coding sequence is TGCGCCAGCAGCTTGGGGGGGCCGGTATTAAACAATGAGCAGTTCTTC.

This chain connects TRBV27 to TRBJ2-7, with 11 bases matching TRBD2. Germline CDR1 MNHEY, CDR2 SMNVEV (reference sequence). The CDR3 contains 18 residues. V gave up 7 bases and J gave up 2 bases; unmatched junction bases: 16. CDR3 amino acids: CASTSRRPTSGRAYEQYF. CDR3 coding DNA: TGTGCCAGCACTTCGCGCCGGCCAACTAGCGGGAGAGCCTACGAGCAGTACTTC.

In this sample, this clonotype turned up many times. The chain links TRBV4-3 to TRBJ2-7; 7 bases match TRBD2. Trimming took 0 bases from V and 4 from J; bases not matched to a gene: 6. This CDR3 has 15 amino acids. Germline CDR1 LGHNA, CDR2 YSLEER. The CDR3 loop reads CASSQDRTGRYEQYF. As DNA, the CDR3 is TGCGCCAGCAGCCAAGATCGGACCGGGAGGTACGAGCAGTACTTC.

The chain combines TRBV6-1 with TRBJ2-3; 7 bases are shared with TRBD2. With V trimmed by 6 bases and J by 3 bases, 12 bases remained unmatched. CDR1 and CDR2 from the germline V gene are MNHNS and SASEGT. The CDR3 contains 16 residues. The CDR3 DNA reads TGTGCCAGCAGCCCATTCTGGGGCGGGAGAACAGATACGCAGTATTTT. Amino acid sequence: CASSPFWGGRTDTQYF.

The chain uses TRBV28 and TRBJ2-7; 7 nucleotides match TRBD1. V shed 5 bases and J 5 bases; nucleotides not matched to a gene: 6. The CDR3 length is 13 residues. Germline V lookup: CDR1 MDHEN, CDR2 SYDVKM. CDR3 nucleotide sequence: TGTGCCAGCAGTAGGATAGGGGGCCACGAGCAGTACTTC. Protein product: CASSRIGGHEQYF.

The chain links TRBV5-6 to TRBJ2-5, with D unclear. With 5 bases removed from V and 5 bases from J, the gap between germline ends came to 10 bases. CDR1 is SGHDT and CDR2 is YYEEEE in the germline V gene. This CDR3 comprises 12 residues. CDR3 in DNA: TGTGCCAGCAGTTCAAATTTGGAGACCCAGTACTTC. As protein: CASSSNLETQYF.

The genes are TRBV7-8 and TRBJ1-5; 8 nucleotides match TRBD1. The CDR3 runs to 15 residues. The trim removed 3 bases at V and 4 bases at J, leaving 5 bases unmatched. CDR1 and CDR2 from the germline V gene are SGHVS and FQNEAQ. The CDR3 DNA reads TGTGCCAGCAGCTTTAGGGACAGGTCGAATCAGCCCCAGCATTTT. Translated, it gives CASSFRDRSNQPQHF.

J is TRBJ2-4 and V is TRBV12-3 or TRBV12-4; TRBD2 agrees at 7 bases. CDR3 length equals 18 residues. J lost 0 bases, V lost 3 bases, and 11 bases had no gene match. The CDR3 DNA reads TGTGCCAGCAGTTTGGGGGGTAGCGGGCAACTAGCCAAAAACATTCAGTACTTC. It codes for CASSLGGSGQLAKNIQYF.

The J gene is TRBJ2-1, the V gene TRBV2; 7 bases map to TRBD2. CDR3 length equals 18 residues. CDR1 and CDR2 from the germline V gene are SNHLY and FYNNEI. Trimming took 1 base from V and 5 from J; bases not matched to a gene: 14. The CDR3 loop reads CASSEEGLAAVLDNEQFF. The DNA of the CDR3 is TGTGCCAGCAGTGAAGAGGGGCTAGCGGCCGTTCTGGACAATGAGCAGTTCTTC.

This clonotype was detected a few times. This sequence joins TRBV20-1 and TRBJ2-1; 8 bases map to TRBD2. Germline V gene lookup returns CDR1 DFQATT and CDR2 SNEGSKA (reference sequence). The V and J ends lost 6 bases and 0 bases, in that order; junction bases with no gene match: 7. The CDR3 sequence is 15 residues long. CDR3 sequence reads: CSAWGLESSYNEQFF. In nucleotides, the CDR3 is TGCAGTGCCTGGGGACTAGAAAGCTCCTACAATGAGCAGTTCTTC.

This clonotype has only a few counts. The chain links TRBV7-3 to TRBJ2-5; D gene uncertain. V was trimmed by 2 bases and J by 5 bases, leaving 12 bases between them. The CDR3 length is 14 residues. Germline V lookup: CDR1 SGHTA, CDR2 FQGTGA. The CDR3 DNA follows: TGTGCCAGCAGCTTATACCCCGATGGGGAGACCCAGTACTTC. Protein sequence: CASSLYPDGETQYF.

The chain combines TRBV6-5 with TRBJ2-1; D might be TRBD2 (6 bases). CDR3 length: 19 amino acids. Germline V CDR1 and CDR2: MNHEY, SVGAGI. V was clipped by 3 bases and J by 3 bases, with 24 bases between them. CDR3 bases: TGTGCCAGCAGTTATTTCGGGGGACCCCTCACGGGACTCTACAATGAGCAGTTCTTC. Its translation is CASSYFGGPLTGLYNEQFF.